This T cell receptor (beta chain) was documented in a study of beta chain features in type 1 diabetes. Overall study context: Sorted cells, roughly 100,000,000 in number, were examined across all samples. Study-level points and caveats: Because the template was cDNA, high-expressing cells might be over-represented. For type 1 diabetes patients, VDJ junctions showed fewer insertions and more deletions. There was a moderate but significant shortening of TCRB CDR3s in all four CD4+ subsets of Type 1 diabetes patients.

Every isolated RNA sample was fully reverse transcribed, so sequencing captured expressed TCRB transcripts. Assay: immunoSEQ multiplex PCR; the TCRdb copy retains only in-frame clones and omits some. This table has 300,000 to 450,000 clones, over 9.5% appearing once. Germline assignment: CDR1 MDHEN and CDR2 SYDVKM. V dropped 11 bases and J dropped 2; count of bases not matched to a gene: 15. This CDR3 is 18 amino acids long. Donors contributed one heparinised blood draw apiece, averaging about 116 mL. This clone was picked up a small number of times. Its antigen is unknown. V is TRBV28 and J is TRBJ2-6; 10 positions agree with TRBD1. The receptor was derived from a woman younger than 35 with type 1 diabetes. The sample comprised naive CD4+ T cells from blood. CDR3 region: CAVLPGQGNFAGANVLTF. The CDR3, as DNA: TGTGCCGTGCTCCCGGGACAGGGGAATTTTGCTGGGGCCAACGTCCTGACTTTC.